This T cell receptor beta chain was obtained from a study of PD-1 blockade in classical Hodgkin lymphoma. Study results and caveats: Exclusion was applied to patients who started nivolumab under 1 year after ASCT.

For this clone: No antigen is known for it.

Relapse after autologous stem cell transplantation occurred in every patient, and brentuximab vedotin exposure varied. Sequencing was performed with immunoSEQ multiplex PCR; in TCRdb, only in-frame clones are kept and a portion is missing. The table has 37,000 or so clones, roughly 88% seen once. The sequence was collected from a human donor with classical Hodgkin lymphoma. Sequencing used peripheral blood mononuclear cells (PBMCs), obtained before the second cycle of nivolumab.

CDR3 sequence (DNA): TGTGCCAGCAGGGTAGCGGGAGTTTACGAGCAGTACTTC. It translates to CASRVAGVYEQYF. The V call is TRBV6-1, the J call TRBJ2-7; 9 bases line up with TRBD2. V shed 6 bases, J shed 4 bases, and the junction held 4 bases outside the gene matches. Germline V gene lookup returns CDR1 MNHNS and CDR2 SASEGT. This CDR3 contains 13 residues.